This is a list of T cell receptor beta chains from one sample in a study of T cell responses to AZD1222 COVID-19 vaccine. Method: immunoSEQ multiplex PCR; TCRdb's copy keeps in-frame clones and lacks some. The table has 150,000 or so clones, approximately 90% seen once. The source was peripheral blood, collected on day 0 of AZD1222 vaccination. The source is an adult in good health. Both conserved end residues are part of each CDR3. D genes are given only for firm matches. Clone size is stated in some rows and not others, as once, few, many or a class when expanded.

V: TRBV6-5
size: once
D: NA
J: TRBJ1-5
DNA: TGTGCCAGCAGGCAGGGGTTGGGTCAGCCCCAGCATTTT
CDR3: CASRQGLGQPQHF

V: TRBV7-8
size: NA
D: NA
J: TRBJ1-2
DNA: TGTGCCAGCAGCCTTTCAGGGATCTATGGCTACACCTTC
CDR3: CASSLSGIYGYTF

V: TRBV3-1/TRBV3-2
size: NA
D: NA
J: TRBJ2-2
DNA: TGTGCCAGCAGAGCGACAGAGAACACCGGGGAGCTGTTTTTT
CDR3: CASRATENTGELFF

V: TRBV12-3/TRBV12-4
size: NA
D: TRBD2
J: TRBJ2-7
DNA: TGTGCCAGCAGTCCAACTAGCGGAAACGAGCAGTACTTC
CDR3: CASSPTSGNEQYF

V: TRBV9
size: once
D: NA
J: TRBJ2-3
DNA: TGTGCCAGCAGCGCTGGGGGGCCGGATACGCAGTATTTT
CDR3: CASSAGGPDTQYF

V: TRBV12-3/TRBV12-4
size: NA
D: NA
J: TRBJ2-7
DNA: TGTGCCAGCAGGAGGTCACCGTTATACGAGCAGTACTTC
CDR3: CASRRSPLYEQYF

V: TRBV7-3
size: NA
D: TRBD1
J: TRBJ2-1
DNA: TGTGCCAGCAGCCAGCAGGGGGTCTATGTCGATGAGCAGTTCTTC
CDR3: CASSQQGVYVDEQFF

V: TRBV11-2
size: NA
D: NA
J: TRBJ1-6
DNA: TGTGCCAGCAGCGAATTTAGCCTGGGCAATTCACCCCTCCACTTT
CDR3: CASSEFSLGNSPLHF

V: TRBV28
size: NA
D: NA
J: TRBJ2-7
DNA: TGTGCCAGCACCTTAGGAGGGAGATACTCCTACGAGCAGTACTTC
CDR3: CASTLGGRYSYEQYF

V: TRBV9
size: NA
D: NA
J: TRBJ2-7
DNA: TGTGCCAGCAGCCCAACGACGGCCAACTACGAGCAGTACTTC
CDR3: CASSPTTANYEQYF